Listed below are T cell receptor beta chains from one sample, sequenced in a study of neurological immune-mediated disorders. TCRdb itself ran the 5' RACE reads through MiXCR, one entry per CDR3 protein. The table shows about 36,000 distinct CDR3 sequences, with 9% to 12% occurring only once. The specimen was PBMCs. The receptor set was obtained from a woman in her 30s with HTLV-1-associated myelopathy (HAM/TSP). CDR3s include the opening cysteine and the closing phenylalanine or tryptophan. A D gene is named only where the DNA matches it firmly. Size is stated for part of the rows, as once, few or many counts, or as a class when the clone is expanded.

V gene: TRBV9; J gene: TRBJ1-3; D gene: .; clone size: few; CDR3 DNA: TGTGCCAGCAGCGTAGCAGTTGACTCTGGAAACACCATATATTTT; CDR3 protein: CASSVAVDSGNTIYF
V gene: TRBV6-6; J gene: TRBJ2-3; D gene: .; clone size: .; CDR3 DNA: TGTGCCAGCAGACTCTGCTATAGCTGGGGGGACACTAGCACAGATACGCAGTATTTT; CDR3 protein: CASRLCYSWGDTSTDTQYF
V gene: TRBV5-1; J gene: TRBJ1-4; D gene: TRBD1; clone size: many; CDR3 DNA: TGCGCCAGCAGCTTGGGGACAGGGTTTAATGAAAAACTGTTTTTT; CDR3 protein: CASSLGTGFNEKLFF
V gene: TRBV7-6; J gene: TRBJ2-1; D gene: .; clone size: .; CDR3 DNA: TGTGACAGCAACCTCGGGGAGCATAATGAGCAGTTCTTC; CDR3 protein: CDSNLGEHNEQFF
V gene: TRBV4-2; J gene: TRBJ2-3; D gene: TRBD2; clone size: few; CDR3 DNA: TGTGCCAGCAGCTTAGGTAGCGGGGTACCAGATACGCAGTATTTT; CDR3 protein: CASSLGSGVPDTQYF
V gene: TRBV30; J gene: TRBJ2-7; D gene: .; clone size: many; CDR3 DNA: TGTGCCTGGAGTGGCGACAGCTCCTACGAGCAGTACTTC; CDR3 protein: CAWSGDSSYEQYF
V gene: TRBV20-1; J gene: TRBJ2-7; D gene: TRBD2; clone size: many; CDR3 DNA: TGCAGTGCGAACCGAATCGGGCTAGCGGGGTTTGACGAGCAGTACTTC; CDR3 protein: CSANRIGLAGFDEQYF
V gene: TRBV7-9; J gene: TRBJ2-6; D gene: TRBD1; clone size: medium-sized; CDR3 DNA: TGTGCCAGCAGCTTTGAACCGGGACAGGGATTTAACGTCCTGACTTTC; CDR3 protein: CASSFEPGQGFNVLTF
V gene: TRBV20-1; J gene: TRBJ2-4; D gene: .; clone size: medium-sized; CDR3 DNA: TGCAGTGCTCTGCGCCTCCGGACAGAAGGAAACATTCAGTACTTC; CDR3 protein: CSALRLRTEGNIQYF
V gene: TRBV20-1; J gene: TRBJ1-1; D gene: .; clone size: many; CDR3 DNA: TGCAGTGCTCAACTGAACAGGGCTGAAGCTTTCTTT; CDR3 protein: CSAQLNRAEAFF
V gene: TRBV15; J gene: TRBJ1-5; D gene: TRBD1; clone size: .; CDR3 DNA: TGTGCCACCAGCTCCGGGACAGGGGGCGATCATAGCAATCAGCCCCAGCATTTT; CDR3 protein: CATSSGTGGDHSNQPQHF
V gene: TRBV20-1; J gene: TRBJ1-1; D gene: .; clone size: .; CDR3 DNA: TGCAGTGCTAAGTTACGGTACACCGAAGCTTTCTTT; CDR3 protein: CSAKLRYTEAFF
V gene: TRBV6-5; J gene: TRBJ1-1; D gene: .; clone size: many; CDR3 DNA: TGTGCCAGCAGACCGGCGGACCGGGACACTGAAGCTTTCTTT; CDR3 protein: CASRPADRDTEAFF
V gene: TRBV20-1; J gene: TRBJ2-7; D gene: .; clone size: many; CDR3 DNA: TGCAGTGCTAGAGTCTCAGGGACCTACGAGCAGTACTTC; CDR3 protein: CSARVSGTYEQYF